This T cell receptor beta chain was retrieved from a study of CD8 T cells in Susac syndrome. About the study: When blood was collected, patients with Susac syndrome were therapy-naive, were taking corticosteroids, or were receiving intravenous immunoglobulin alone. Whole-study findings and limits: The CD4+ T cell repertoires in Susac syndrome did not show any clonal expansion.

Trimming left V 0 bases short and J 7 bases short, with 7 bases between. Per the germline V gene, CDR1 is SEHNR and CDR2 is FQNEAQ (reference sequence). The CDR3 consists of 13 residues. The TEMRA cells underwent FACS enrichment, while the CD8+ and CD4+ T cells underwent negative isolation. Of note for this clonotype: Its matching antigen is unknown.

Reverse transcription of roughly 0.5 to 1 ug RNA used random hexamers. Multiplex immunoSEQ PCR targeted 54 Vbeta and 13 Jbeta TCR beta segments. TCRdb used MiXCR to reprocess the immunoSEQ multiplex PCR reads, holding one entry per CDR3 protein. Among tens of thousands of distinct CDR3 sequences listed, roughly 94% were seen once. The receptor was isolated from a human donor with Susac syndrome. V gene TRBV7-9 combines with J gene TRBJ2-1; D gene uncertain. The specimen sequenced was CD4+ T cells from PBMCs. CDR3 coding DNA: TGTGCCAGCAGCTTAGCGAATGGAAATGAGCAGTTCTTC. This codes for CASSLANGNEQFF.